This TCR beta chain was sequenced during a study of regulatory T cells in long-lasting Graves disease. Study details: In persistent Graves' disease, antithyroid drugs had been taken for over 5 years and TSH receptor antibodies stayed positive. Notes on the study in general: When disease was persistent, TRBV28, TRBJ1-2 and TRBJ2-5 were the favored segments.

The ends were cut back, 6 bases at V and 0 bases at J, with 9 bases in the middle. The CDR3 extends over 14 amino acids. Per the germline V gene, CDR1 is MNHNS and CDR2 is SASEGT. The time point denotes: persistent/refractory GD, antithyroid drugs over 5 years with positive TRAb. PBMC-derived RNA was used for the TCR library. Through Arm-PCR of CDR3 regions and iRepertoire HTBI primers, TCR beta libraries were built. One entry per CDR3 protein, called by TCRdb with MiXCR from the multiplex PCR reads. The data show about 660,000 distinct CDR3 sequences, 25% to 30% seen once. This clonotype was seen at least ten times. The target antigen is unknown.

The chain carries TRBV6-1 and TRBJ1-5; possible D gene TRBD1, 5 bases. The input for sequencing was peripheral blood mononuclear cells (PBMCs), taken when the disease was refractory, from a patient treated with antithyroid drugs. This clonotype was obtained from a female donor with Graves disease. The CDR3 sequence is CASSGDSSNQPQHF. DNA of the CDR3: TGTGCCAGCAGCGGTGACAGTAGCAATCAGCCCCAGCATTTT.